Shown below are 32 T cell receptor beta chains from a single sample sequenced in a study of T cells in Graves' hyperthyroidism and ophthalmopathy. Researchers amplified the TCR beta CDR3 regions from RNA transcripts. HTBI primers were employed in a first-round RT-PCR of the TCR CDR3. TCRdb itself ran the multiplex PCR reads through MiXCR, one entry per CDR3 protein. The sample has about 360,000 distinct CDR3 sequences; around 14% are singletons. Sequences were obtained from blood. These receptors all come from a woman in her late teens or twenties with Graves' hyperthyroidism that later progressed to Graves' ophthalmopathy.

The gene calls are TRBV7-9 and TRBJ2-3; D not certain. The CDR3 is 13 residues long. From germline, CDR1 is SEHNR and CDR2 FQNEAQ (reference sequence). Trimming removed 4 bases from V and 1 base from J, with 6 bases in between. The CDR3 DNA sequence: TGTGCCAGCAGCTCATACCGCACAGATACGCAGTATTTT. This codes for CASSSYRTDTQYF.

At least ten counts were recorded for this clonotype. The rearrangement uses TRBV20-1 and TRBJ2-1; D gene ambiguous. CDR3 length: 11 residues. Germline V lookup: CDR1 DFQATT, CDR2 SNEGSKA (reference sequence). The germline V and J ends were trimmed by 6 bases and 8 bases, with 11 bases remaining between them. CDR3 sequence: CSARDSDEQFF. The DNA for the CDR3 is TGCAGTGCCCGCGACTCGGATGAGCAGTTCTTC.

This clonotype was counted many times. The V and J genes are TRBV2 and TRBJ1-6, with TRBD1 identical over 7 bases. The CDR3 is made up of 14 amino acids. V lost 2 bases to trimming and J lost 10 bases; unmatched junction nucleotides: 5. Looked up from germline, CDR1 is SNHLY and CDR2 is FYNNEI. The CDR3: CASSELAGGSPLHF. The CDR3 DNA is TGTGCCAGCAGTGAATTGGCAGGGGGATCACCCCTCCACTTT.

This clonotype was detected ten times or more. As DNA, the CDR3 is TGTGCCAGCAGGACGACCGGGCAGGGACACTATGGCTACACCTTC. This gives the protein CASRTTGQGHYGYTF. The chain links TRBV6-1 to TRBJ1-2; D may be TRBD1 (5 bases). V lost 6 bases and J lost 3, with 17 bases in between. Germline CDR1 is MNHNS and CDR2 is SASEGT. The CDR3 sequence is 15 residues long.

The genes are TRBV20-1 and TRBJ2-7; 8 bases agree with TRBD2. Trimming took 3 bases from V and 6 from J; bases not matched to a gene: 13. CDR1 and CDR2 (germline): DFQATT, SNEGSKA (reference sequence). The CDR3 sequence is 15 residues long. The CDR3 reads CSASRRRGEASEQYF. DNA of the CDR3: TGCAGTGCTAGCCGACGGCGGGGGGAGGCCTCCGAGCAGTACTTC.

In its sample, this clonotype was seen a few times. The V and J genes are TRBV6-2 or TRBV6-3 and TRBJ2-2; perhaps TRBD2 as D (5 bases). Germline values: CDR1 MNHEY, CDR2 SVGEGT. The V end was cut by 4 bases, the J end by 5 bases, with 8 bases between. The CDR3 length is 13 residues. The CDR3 region is CASSSDSTGELFF. Written as DNA, the CDR3 is TGTGCCAGCAGTTCGGACTCGACCGGGGAGCTGTTTTTT.

This clonotype has at least ten counts. V gene TRBV20-1 combines with J gene TRBJ1-6; maybe TRBD1 (6 bases). The V and J ends lost 5 bases and 6 bases respectively, with 11 bases between them. Germline CDR1 DFQATT, CDR2 SNEGSKA (reference sequence). This CDR3 has 13 amino acids. The CDR3 DNA reads as TGCAGTGCTGCTCAGGGGTTTAATTCACCCCTCCACTTT. It encodes CSAAQGFNSPLHF.

The genes are TRBV14 and TRBJ2-7; no firm D call. The CDR3 totals 12 residues. Between the trimmed V and J ends, which lost 1 base and 7 bases, there was a span of 8 bases. Germline V lookup: CDR1 SGHDN, CDR2 FVKESK. The CDR3 loop reads CASSQVSWEQYF. In DNA form, the CDR3 reads TGTGCCAGCAGCCAAGTATCATGGGAGCAGTACTTC.

This clonotype appeared many times. CDR3 in DNA: TGTGCCAGCACCACAACCCGGGACAGGGGCTACAATGAGCAGTTCTTC. Translated: CASTTTRDRGYNEQFF. The genes are TRBV7-9 and TRBJ2-1, with 10 bases lining up with TRBD1. This CDR3 comprises 16 residues. Germline CDR1 is SEHNR and CDR2 is FQNEAQ (reference sequence). The V segment lost 7 bases and the J segment 3 bases; nucleotides outside the gene matches: 9.

This clonotype was picked up a small number of times. V is TRBV19 and J is TRBJ2-7; no clear D gene. V lost 0 bases and J 4 bases, leaving 10 bases between the germline ends. Germline CDR1 LNHDA, CDR2 SQIVND (reference sequence). The CDR3 runs to 14 residues. CDR3 loop: CASSIDQVGYEQYF. The CDR3 DNA follows: TGTGCCAGTAGTATAGATCAGGTCGGATACGAGCAGTACTTC.

There are many counts of this clonotype. The chain uses TRBV20-1 and TRBJ2-7, with TRBD1 matching over 8 bases. J lost 3 bases, V lost 2 bases, and 15 bases had no gene match. This CDR3 is built from 17 residues. Germline CDR1 DFQATT, CDR2 SNEGSKA (reference sequence). CDR3 in amino acids: CSARFGRGVDRGYEQYF. DNA of the CDR3: TGCAGTGCTAGATTCGGCCGAGGAGTAGACAGGGGCTACGAGCAGTACTTC.

A few counts support this clonotype. The gene calls are TRBV20-1 and TRBJ2-1; the D is unclear. CDR3 size: 11 residues. Per the germline V gene, CDR1 is DFQATT and CDR2 is SNEGSKA (reference sequence). Trimming cost V 0 bases and J 9 bases, with 6 bases left between them. As DNA, the CDR3 is TGCAGTGCTAGAGATCAGAGTGAGCAGTTCTTC. Its translation is CSARDQSEQFF.

The CDR3 is CASSYVRRYNEQFF. The CDR3 DNA reads as TGTGCCAGCAGTTACGTACGTCGCTACAATGAGCAGTTCTTC. The rearrangement joins TRBV6-2 or TRBV6-3 to TRBJ2-1, with D hard to call. CDR1 is MNHEY and CDR2 is SVGEGT in the germline V gene. Trimming pared 2 bases from V and 3 bases from J, leaving 8 bases between. The CDR3 has 14 residues.

This clonotype was picked up many times. The V and J genes are TRBV7-8 and TRBJ2-7; 8 bases are a match to TRBD1. With V trimmed by 1 base and J by 3 bases, 5 bases remained unmatched. The CDR3 is 15 residues long. CDR1 is SGHVS, CDR2 FQNEAQ, per germline. The CDR3 sequence: CASSLEGQGVYEQYF. CDR3 nucleotide sequence: TGTGCCAGCAGCTTAGAAGGACAGGGCGTCTACGAGCAGTACTTC.

This clonotype was seen repeatedly, ten times or more. The chain uses TRBV28 and TRBJ2-5, with 9 nucleotides matching TRBD1. Germline values: CDR1 MDHEN, CDR2 SYDVKM. V was pared by 4 bases and J by 4 bases, with 7 bases of the junction left unmatched. The CDR3 runs 15 residues. For the CDR3, the DNA is TGTGCCAGCAGTTCCGGGACAGGGTCGCGAGAGACCCAGTACTTC. This codes for CASSSGTGSRETQYF. Variable domain in full (rest from reference TRBV28 and TRBJ2-5): DVKVTQSSRYLVKRTGEKVFLECVQDMDHENMFWYRQDPGLGLRLIYFSYDVKMKEKGDIPEGYSVSREKKERFSLILESASTNQTSMYLCASSSGTGSRETQYFGPGTRLLVL.

This clonotype showed up just a few times. The chain couples TRBV7-8 to TRBJ2-7, with 7 bases fitting TRBD2. Germline V gene lookup returns CDR1 SGHVS and CDR2 FQNEAQ. The V and J ends lost 0 bases and 7 bases, in that order; junction bases with no gene match: 12. The CDR3 runs to 16 residues. The CDR3 here is CASSLAPPAAGQEQYF. As DNA, the CDR3 is TGTGCCAGCAGCTTAGCGCCCCCGGCAGCGGGGCAGGAGCAGTACTTC. Full variable domain (rest looked up from reference TRBV7-8 and TRBJ2-7): GAGVSQSPRYKVAKRGQDVALRCDPISGHVSLFWYQQALGQGPEFLTYFQNEAQLDKSGLPSDRFFAERPEGSVSTLKIQRTQQEDSAVYLCASSLAPPAAGQEQYFGPGTRLTVT.

This clonotype was detected a few times. The rearrangement uses TRBV20-1 and TRBJ1-2; perhaps TRBD1 as D (6 bases). Trimming removed 3 bases from V and 0 bases from J, with 29 bases in between. In germline, CDR1 is DFQATT, CDR2 SNEGSKA (reference sequence). CDR3 length equals 20 residues. The CDR3 protein is CSASGLKMTQGRLANYGYTF. The CDR3 region has the DNA TGCAGTGCTAGCGGACTCAAAATGACACAGGGCCGGTTAGCTAACTATGGCTACACCTTC.

The sample holds a few counts of this clonotype. CDR3 residues: CSVGRLIPYNEQFF. CDR3 sequence (DNA): TGCAGTGTTGGCCGATTGATCCCCTACAATGAGCAGTTCTTC. This chain connects TRBV20-1 to TRBJ2-1; no definite D call. CDR1 is DFQATT and CDR2 is SNEGSKA in the germline V gene (reference sequence). The ends were cut back, 7 bases at V and 2 bases at J, with 15 bases in the middle. The CDR3 contains 14 residues.

The rearrangement joins TRBV28 to TRBJ2-7, with D possibly matching TRBD1 (5 bases). CDR1 and CDR2 (germline): MDHEN, SYDVKM. V was pared by 6 bases and J by 0 bases, with 12 bases between. The CDR3 is made up of 14 amino acids. In nucleotides, the CDR3 is TGTGCCAGCAGAACCAGGGATCGCTCCTACGAGCAGTACTTC. Encoded protein: CASRTRDRSYEQYF.

This clonotype was counted a single time. The chain employs TRBV7-9 and TRBJ2-2, with 7 bases fitting TRBD1. Germline loops: CDR1 SEHNR, CDR2 FQNEAQ (reference sequence). The J segment lost 9 bases and the V segment lost 1 base, leaving 8 bases of the junction unmatched. The CDR3 has 15 residues. This CDR3 reads CASSLGRQGGRELFF. DNA for the CDR3: TGTGCCAGCAGCTTAGGGCGACAGGGCGGCCGGGAGCTGTTTTTT.

This clonotype was picked up many times. The J gene is TRBJ1-4, the V gene TRBV20-1; no definite D call. The CDR3 contains 11 residues. V was clipped by 2 bases and J by 6 bases, with 4 bases between them. The germline gives CDR1 DFQATT, CDR2 SNEGSKA (reference sequence). CDR3 protein: CSARIDEKLFF. The CDR3 DNA follows: TGCAGTGCTAGAATTGATGAAAAACTGTTTTTT.

The rearrangement joins TRBV20-1 to TRBJ2-2; 10 nucleotides agree with TRBD2. CDR3 length: 15 residues. Losses at the gene ends were 4 bases for V and 3 bases for J; bases not matched to a gene: 5. Germline V gene lookup returns CDR1 DFQATT and CDR2 SNEGSKA (reference sequence). In DNA, the CDR3 is TGCAGTGCTAACGGGCTAGCGGGAGACACCGGGGAGCTGTTTTTT. This encodes CSANGLAGDTGELFF.

This clonotype appeared many times. V and J are TRBV30 and TRBJ2-3; 10 bases are shared with TRBD2. Trimming cost V 2 bases and J 4 bases; bases outside gene matches: 3. This CDR3 has 14 amino acids. Germline V lookup: CDR1 GTSNPN, CDR2 SVGIG (reference sequence). This CDR3 is CAWSSAGGADTQYF. CDR3 nucleotide sequence: TGTGCCTGGAGTTCAGCGGGAGGGGCAGATACGCAGTATTTT.

Many counts were recorded for this clonotype. In DNA form, the CDR3 reads TGTGCCAGCAGCTTAGTACGGGGGACCGGTGAAGCTTTCTTT. Residues: CASSLVRGTGEAFF. J is TRBJ1-1 and V is TRBV11-2; D may be TRBD1 (5 bases). CDR3 length: 14 residues. V was clipped by 1 base and J by 7 bases, with 13 bases between them. The germline CDR1 and CDR2 sequences are SGHAT and FQNNGV.

This clonotype occurred a few times. The chain has TRBV5-5 and TRBJ1-2; a weak D match, TRBD1 (5 bases). Germline V lookup: CDR1 SGHKS, CDR2 YYEKEE (reference sequence). V shed 3 bases and J shed 5 bases, with 17 bases lying between them. CDR3 length: 15 amino acids. This CDR3 is CASSSGGSLGYGYTF. The CDR3 DNA reads as TGTGCCAGCAGCTCCGGGGGTTCGTTGGGATATGGCTACACCTTC.

This clonotype was observed many times. The rearrangement uses TRBV30 and TRBJ1-1; unclear D gene. CDR3 size: 13 residues. With 0 bases removed from V and 1 base from J, the gap between germline ends came to 6 bases. Per germline, CDR1 GTSNPN and CDR2 SVGIG (reference sequence). In DNA, the CDR3 is TGTGCCTGGAGTGTTTGGGGGAACACTGAAGCTTTCTTT. It codes for CAWSVWGNTEAFF.

This clonotype was counted ten times or more. The rearrangement links TRBV27 to TRBJ1-1; D is undetermined. V was trimmed by 6 bases and J by 1 base, leaving 15 bases between them. This CDR3 is built from 15 residues. Germline CDR1 and CDR2: MNHEY and SMNVEV (reference sequence). The CDR3 reads CASRLYPGPNTEAFF. DNA of the CDR3: TGTGCCAGCAGACTGTACCCGGGCCCGAACACTGAAGCTTTCTTT.

This clonotype showed up just a few times. The V gene is TRBV28, the J gene TRBJ1-2; D is uncertain. V was trimmed by 4 bases and J by 5 bases, leaving 11 bases between them. The CDR3 loop spans 13 amino acids. Germline CDR1 and CDR2: MDHEN and SYDVKM. This CDR3 is CASSYGGEYGYTF. The CDR3 DNA follows: TGTGCCAGCAGTTACGGTGGCGAATATGGCTACACCTTC.

There are a few counts of this clonotype. The chain couples TRBV29-1 to TRBJ2-3, with 8 bases lining up with TRBD2. The CDR3 contains 15 residues. With 3 bases clipped from V and 3 bases from J, the junction kept 8 bases outside the gene matches. The germline CDR1 and CDR2 sequences are SQVTM and ANQGSEA. Written as DNA, the CDR3 is TGCAGCGTTGAGAGTAGCGGGACCTTAACAGATACGCAGTATTTT. This gives the protein CSVESSGTLTDTQYF.

This clonotype appeared many times. The chain recombines TRBV12-3 or TRBV12-4 with TRBJ2-7; 12 bases align to TRBD2. Trimming at V came to 7 bases and at J to 6 bases, leaving 4 bases not matched to a gene. The length of the CDR3 is 13 residues. The CDR3 loop is CASKILAGGEQYF. The DNA for the CDR3 is TGTGCCAGCAAGATACTAGCGGGAGGCGAGCAGTACTTC.

This clonotype was detected only a few times. J is TRBJ2-1 and V is TRBV12-3 or TRBV12-4; TRBD1 is a possible D gene (5 bases). This CDR3 region has 14 residues. Trimming left V 0 bases short and J 6 bases short, with 9 bases between. The CDR3 region is CASSLAGQGNEQFF. CDR3 nucleotide sequence: TGTGCCAGCAGTTTAGCGGGGCAGGGCAATGAGCAGTTCTTC.

This clonotype has at least ten counts. This chain connects TRBV7-8 to TRBJ2-3; D gene ambiguous. This CDR3 has 17 residues. With 2 bases removed from V and 1 base from J, the gap between germline ends came to 16 bases. Germline CDR1 and CDR2: SGHVS and FQNEAQ. CDR3: CASSLNSGWAGTDTQYF. Written as DNA, the CDR3 is TGTGCCAGCAGCTTAAATTCGGGTTGGGCGGGCACAGATACGCAGTATTTT. The variable domain in full, completed from reference TRBV7-8 and TRBJ2-3, reads GAGVSQSPRYKVAKRGQDVALRCDPISGHVSLFWYQQALGQGPEFLTYFQNEAQLDKSGLPSDRFFAERPEGSVSTLKIQRTQQEDSAVYLCASSLNSGWAGTDTQYFGPGTRLTVL.